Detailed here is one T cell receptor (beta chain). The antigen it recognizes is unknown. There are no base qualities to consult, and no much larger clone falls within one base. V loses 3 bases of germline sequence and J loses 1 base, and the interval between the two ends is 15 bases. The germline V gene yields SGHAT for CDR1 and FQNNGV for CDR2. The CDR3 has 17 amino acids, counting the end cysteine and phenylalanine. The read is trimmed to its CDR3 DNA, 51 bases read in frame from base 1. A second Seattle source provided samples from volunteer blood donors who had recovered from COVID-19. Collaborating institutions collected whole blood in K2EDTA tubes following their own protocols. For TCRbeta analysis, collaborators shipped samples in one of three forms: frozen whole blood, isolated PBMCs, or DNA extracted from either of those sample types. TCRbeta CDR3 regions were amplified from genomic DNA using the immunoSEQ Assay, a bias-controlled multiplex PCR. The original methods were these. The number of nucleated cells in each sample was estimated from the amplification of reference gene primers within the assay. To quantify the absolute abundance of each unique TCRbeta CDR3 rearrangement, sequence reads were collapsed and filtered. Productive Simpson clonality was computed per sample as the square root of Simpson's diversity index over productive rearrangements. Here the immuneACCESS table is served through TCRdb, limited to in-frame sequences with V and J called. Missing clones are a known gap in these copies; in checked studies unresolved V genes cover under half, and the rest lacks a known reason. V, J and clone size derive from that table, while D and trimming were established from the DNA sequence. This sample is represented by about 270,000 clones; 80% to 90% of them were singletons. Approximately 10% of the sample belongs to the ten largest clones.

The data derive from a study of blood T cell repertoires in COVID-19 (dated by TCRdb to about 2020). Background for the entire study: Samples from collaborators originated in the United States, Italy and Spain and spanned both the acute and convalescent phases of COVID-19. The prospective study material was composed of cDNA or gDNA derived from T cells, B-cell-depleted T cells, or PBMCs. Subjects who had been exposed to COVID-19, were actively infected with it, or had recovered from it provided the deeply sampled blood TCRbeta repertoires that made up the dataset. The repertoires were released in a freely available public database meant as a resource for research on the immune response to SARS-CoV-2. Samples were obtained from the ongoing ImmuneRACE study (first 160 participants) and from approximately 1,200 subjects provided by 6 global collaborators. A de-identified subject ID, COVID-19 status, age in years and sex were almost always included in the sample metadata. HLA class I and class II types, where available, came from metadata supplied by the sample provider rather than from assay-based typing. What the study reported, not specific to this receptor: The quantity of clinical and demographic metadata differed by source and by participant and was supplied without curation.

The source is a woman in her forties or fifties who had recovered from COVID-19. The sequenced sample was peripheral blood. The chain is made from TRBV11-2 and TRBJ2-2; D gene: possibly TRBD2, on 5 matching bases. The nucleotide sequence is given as TGTGCCAGCAGCTTCGGGATTTGGGCCTTGAACACCGGGGAGCTGTTTTTT. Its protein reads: CASSFGIWALNTGELFF.